This T cell receptor (beta chain) was captured by sequencing in a study of CD8 T cell repertoires and HIV-1 epitope variants. About the research overall: Separate wells received one of Twenty-five Gag or Nef variant peptides.

Details on this clone: As yet, its antigen is unknown.

General study points: No clonotypes responded to the TAALDMSHF plasma variant; several recognized KF9, one HW9.

The assay was immunoSEQ multiplex PCR, and TCRdb's table has in-frame clones only and misses some. The sample has several thousand clones; roughly 70% are singletons. Per germline, CDR1 MNHNY and CDR2 SVGAGI (reference sequence). The CDR3 extends over 16 amino acids. Trimming cost V 0 bases and J 5 bases, with 15 bases left between them. The TCR originated in a male donor with HIV. The sample was cultured CD8+ T cells derived from PBMCs. The chain carries TRBV6-6 and TRBJ2-3; D is perhaps TRBD1 (6 bases). The CDR3: CASSYSRAGAKDTQYF. The CDR3, as DNA: TGTGCCAGCAGTTACTCGAGGGCAGGGGCTAAAGATACGCAGTATTTT.